The 23 T cell receptor beta chains below all came from one sample that was sequenced in a study of cytomegalovirus exposure and HLA in healthy donors. The PCR was carried out with 60 Vbeta primers and 13 Jbeta primers. Assay used: immunoSEQ multiplex PCR; TCRdb lists only in-frame clones, some missing. The sample has roughly 100,000 clones, roughly 15% seen once; the top ten hold approximately 0.8%. The sample comprised PBMCs. These receptors originate from a female donor in good health and CMV-seronegative.

This sequence joins TRBV2 and TRBJ2-1, with 7 bases aligning to TRBD2. The length of the CDR3 is 14 residues. V lost 10 bases and J lost 9; bases outside the gene matches: 15. Germline V gene data show CDR1 as SNHLY and CDR2 as FYNNEI. The CDR3 protein is CATMSGTIYFEQFF. DNA for the CDR3: TGTGCCACAATGTCCGGGACTATTTATTTTGAGCAGTTCTTC.

The table lists this clone with a few counts. V usage is TRBV27 and J usage is TRBJ2-1, with 13 bases matching TRBD2. In germline, CDR1 is MNHEY, CDR2 SMNVEV (reference sequence). V lost 6 bases to trimming and J lost 7 bases; unmatched junction nucleotides: 9. The CDR3 totals 16 residues. The CDR3 nucleotides read TGTGCCAGCAGATACGGACTAGCGGGAGAAAAGAATGAGCAGTTCTTC. Its translation: CASRYGLAGEKNEQFF.

This clone occurred a few times. J is TRBJ2-7 and V is TRBV7-2, with 12 positions matching TRBD2. The ends lost 5 bases at V and 5 bases at J; junction bases unmatched: 7. The CDR3 has 15 residues. Germline V lookup: CDR1 SGHTA, CDR2 FQGNSA. The CDR3 sequence is CASSTGLAGPNEQYF. In DNA form, the CDR3 reads TGTGCCAGCAGCACAGGACTAGCGGGGCCCAACGAGCAGTACTTC.

The chain links TRBV9 to TRBJ2-1; 13 bases are a match to TRBD2. Germline V gene data show CDR1 as SGDLS and CDR2 as YYNGEE. Losses at the gene ends were 5 bases for V and 10 bases for J; bases not matched to a gene: 9. The CDR3 is 15 amino acids. This CDR3 is CASRAGLAGEGEQFF. Written as DNA, the CDR3 is TGTGCCAGCAGGGCAGGACTAGCGGGAGAGGGAGAGCAGTTCTTC.

This clone occurred a few times. The V gene is TRBV5-6, the J gene TRBJ2-7; maybe TRBD1 (6 bases). V lost 4 bases to trimming and J lost 2 bases, with 16 bases between them. The CDR3 extends over 15 amino acids. Germline CDR1 and CDR2: SGHDT and YYEEEE. The CDR3 nucleotides read TGTGCCAGCAGCGTCGCTCACAGGGTCCCCTACGAGCAGTACTTC. This gives the protein CASSVAHRVPYEQYF.

This chain connects TRBV4-3 to TRBJ2-2; 9 bases are a match to TRBD2. Losses at the gene ends were 1 base for V and 0 bases for J; bases not matched to a gene: 0. The CDR3 covers 16 residues. CDR1 and CDR2 (germline): LGHNA, YSLEER. CDR3 sequence (DNA): TGCGCCAGCAGCCAAGGACTAGCGGCGAACACCGGGGAGCTGTTTTTT. This codes for CASSQGLAANTGELFF.

This clone was observed a few times. This chain connects TRBV7-9 to TRBJ1-1; D unresolved. V lost 6 bases to trimming and J lost 4 bases, with 6 bases between them. The CDR3 runs to 11 residues. Germline V gene lookup returns CDR1 SEHNR and CDR2 FQNEAQ (reference sequence). The CDR3 spells CASSPRTEAFF. For the CDR3, the DNA is TGTGCCAGCAGTCCCCGCACTGAAGCTTTCTTT.

The chain recombines TRBV10-2 with TRBJ2-6, with D possibly being TRBD1 (5 bases). Germline V gene lookup returns CDR1 WSHSY and CDR2 SAAADI. Trimming shortened V by 6 bases and J by 1 base, and 10 bases separated the two germline ends. This CDR3 is 15 amino acids long. The CDR3 region has the DNA TGCGCCAGCAGCCAGGGAAGGTCTGGGGCCAACGTCCTGACTTTC. As protein: CASSQGRSGANVLTF.

This CDR3 is CASSILRQGNYGYTF. CDR3 coding DNA: TGTGCCAGCAGCATACTGAGACAGGGCAACTATGGCTACACCTTC. This sequence joins TRBV2 and TRBJ1-2; 7 positions agree with TRBD1. J was trimmed by 2 bases and V by 6 bases; bases with no gene match: 9. CDR1 and CDR2 (germline): SNHLY, FYNNEI. The CDR3 contains 15 residues.

This clone was counted only a few times. V and J are TRBV5-8 and TRBJ2-7, with TRBD2 identical over 12 bases. The length of the CDR3 is 17 residues. Trimming took 0 bases from V and 0 from J; bases not matched to a gene: 4. Germline V gene lookup returns CDR1 SGHTS and CDR2 YDEGEE. DNA for the CDR3: TGTGCCAGCAGCTTGGAACTAGCGGGGGGATCCTCCTACGAGCAGTACTTC. As protein: CASSLELAGGSSYEQYF.

This sequence joins TRBV4-3 and TRBJ2-7; D perhaps matches TRBD1 (5 bases). CDR1 and CDR2 (germline): LGHNA, YSLEER. V lost 2 bases and J 3 bases, leaving 11 bases between the germline ends. The CDR3 is 14 amino acids. The CDR3 region is CASSQSRVGYEQYF. The DNA of the CDR3 is TGCGCCAGCAGCCAATCCAGGGTTGGCTACGAGCAGTACTTC.

There are a few counts of this clone. This chain links TRBV29-1 with TRBJ2-1; 10 nucleotides align to TRBD1. CDR1 and CDR2 from the germline V gene are SQVTM and ANQGSEA. Losses at the gene ends were 3 bases for V and 2 bases for J; bases not matched to a gene: 4. The CDR3 sequence is 15 residues long. CDR3 protein: CSVDSGQGAYNEQFF. The CDR3 DNA sequence: TGCAGCGTTGACAGCGGACAGGGGGCCTACAATGAGCAGTTCTTC.

This chain uses TRBV7-6 with TRBJ2-1, with TRBD1 identical over 7 bases. Trimming at V came to 5 bases and at J to 3 bases, leaving 10 bases not matched to a gene. The CDR3 contains 16 residues. Germline V gene data show CDR1 as SGHVS and CDR2 as FNYEAQ. CDR3 loop: CASSPRTGESYNEQFF. Here the CDR3 DNA reads TGTGCCAGCAGCCCGCGAACAGGGGAGAGCTACAATGAGCAGTTCTTC.

V gene TRBV18 combines with J gene TRBJ1-1, with 7 bases matching TRBD1. Germline CDR1 KGHSH, CDR2 LQKENI. V was pared by 2 bases and J by 5 bases, with 8 bases of the junction left unmatched. CDR3 length equals 15 residues. This CDR3 reads CASSPWRGRGTEAFF. The CDR3 nucleotides read TGTGCCAGCTCACCATGGAGGGGGCGGGGAACTGAAGCTTTCTTT.

This chain joins TRBV7-9 and TRBJ1-1; TRBD1 aligns across 7 bases. From germline, CDR1 is SEHNR and CDR2 FQNEAQ (reference sequence). The CDR3 totals 14 residues. V dropped 1 base and J dropped 12; count of bases not matched to a gene: 11. This CDR3 is CASSLVQGGGETFF. The CDR3 region has the DNA TGTGCCAGCAGCTTAGTGCAGGGGGGCGGGGAGACTTTCTTT.

The rearrangement joins TRBV30 to TRBJ2-1; 13 bases align to TRBD2. Trimming took 3 bases from V and 7 from J; bases not matched to a gene: 6. CDR3 length equals 15 residues. Germline CDR1 GTSNPN, CDR2 SVGIG (reference sequence). DNA for the CDR3: TGTGCCTGGAGCATCGGACTAGCGGGAGCAAATGAGCAGTTCTTC. Amino acid sequence: CAWSIGLAGANEQFF.

Only a few counts were recorded for this clone. The chain recombines TRBV28 with TRBJ1-5; 7 bases are a match to TRBD1. From germline, CDR1 is MDHEN and CDR2 SYDVKM. The V gene end was trimmed by 8 bases and the J gene end by 0 bases; junction bases not matched to a gene: 10. CDR3 length: 16 amino acids. The CDR3 DNA reads TGTGCCAGCGGGGGGACAGCCGCTTATAGCAATCAGCCCCAGCATTTT. Its translation is CASGGTAAYSNQPQHF.

This clone was recorded a few times. V usage is TRBV27 and J usage is TRBJ1-4; no clear D gene. Germline V gives CDR1 MNHEY, CDR2 SMNVEV (reference sequence). Trimming cost V 0 bases and J 0 bases, with 5 bases left between them. The CDR3 contains 15 residues. The CDR3 loop is CASSLSSATNEKLFF. The CDR3 nucleotides are TGTGCCAGCAGTTTATCGAGCGCAACTAATGAAAAACTGTTTTTT.

V and J are TRBV18 and TRBJ2-1, with D maybe TRBD2 (6 bases). Trimming removed 3 bases from V and 9 bases from J, with 15 bases in between. Germline V gene data show CDR1 as KGHSH and CDR2 as LQKENI. CDR3 length: 14 amino acids. In DNA form, the CDR3 reads TGTGCCAGCTCACCGCCAACTGGGGAGGTTGAGCAGTTCTTC. Protein sequence: CASSPPTGEVEQFF.

This clone was observed a few times. This sequence joins TRBV5-4 and TRBJ2-7, with D possibly being TRBD1 (6 bases). Germline V gene data show CDR1 as SGHNT and CDR2 as YYREEE (reference sequence). Trimming cost V 5 bases and J 6 bases, with 9 bases left between them. The CDR3 sequence is 11 residues long. In DNA, the CDR3 is TGTGCCAGCAGGAGAGGGGGCGAGCAGTACTTC. Encoded protein: CASRRGGEQYF. The full variable domain, completed using reference TRBV5-4 and TRBJ2-7, is ETGVTQSPTHLIKTRGQQVTLRCSSQSGHNTVSWYQQALGQGPQFIFQYYREEENGRGNFPPRFSGLQFPNYSSELNVNALELDDSALYLCASRRGGEQYFGPGTRLTVT.

The chain couples TRBV9 to TRBJ1-2, with 9 bases fitting TRBD1. This CDR3 contains 15 residues. After removal of 0 bases from V and 2 bases from J, the junction contained 2 bases not matched to a gene. The germline gives CDR1 SGDLS, CDR2 YYNGEE. The chain's CDR3 is CASSVGDRDNYGYTF. In nucleotides, the CDR3 is TGTGCCAGCAGCGTAGGGGACAGGGACAACTATGGCTACACCTTC.

This clone was seen more than once but under ten times. The chain employs TRBV16 and TRBJ2-1; 8 bases agree with TRBD2. V shed 0 bases and J 15 bases; nucleotides not matched to a gene: 4. Germline CDR1 reads KGHSY; CDR2 reads FQNENV. The CDR3 spans 12 residues. CDR3 in amino acids: CASSQSGTSRFF. CDR3 bases: TGTGCCAGCAGCCAATCGGGGACTAGTAGGTTCTTC.

This clone was observed a handful of times. The chain combines TRBV18 with TRBJ2-7; tentative D call: TRBD2 (7 bases). Looked up from germline, CDR1 is KGHSH and CDR2 is LQKENI. The CDR3 loop spans 15 amino acids. The V gene lost 1 base and the J gene lost 7 bases, with 17 bases spanning the gap. In DNA, the CDR3 is TGTGCCAGCTCACCACTCAGCGGGACAACTAGAGAGCAGTACTTC. It is translated as CASSPLSGTTREQYF.